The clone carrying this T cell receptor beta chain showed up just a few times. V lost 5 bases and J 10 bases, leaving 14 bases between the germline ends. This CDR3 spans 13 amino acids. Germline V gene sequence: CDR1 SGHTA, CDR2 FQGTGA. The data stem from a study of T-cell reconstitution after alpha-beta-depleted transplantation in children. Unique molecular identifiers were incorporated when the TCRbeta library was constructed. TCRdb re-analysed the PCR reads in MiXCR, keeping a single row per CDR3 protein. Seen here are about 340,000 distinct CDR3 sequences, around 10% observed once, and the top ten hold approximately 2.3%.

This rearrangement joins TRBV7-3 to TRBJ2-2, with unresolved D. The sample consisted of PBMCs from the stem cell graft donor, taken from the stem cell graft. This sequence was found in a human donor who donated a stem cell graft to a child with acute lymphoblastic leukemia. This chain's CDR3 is CASSPPATEELFF. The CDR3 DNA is TGTGCCAGCAGCCCCCCGGCCACTGAGGAGCTGTTTTTT.